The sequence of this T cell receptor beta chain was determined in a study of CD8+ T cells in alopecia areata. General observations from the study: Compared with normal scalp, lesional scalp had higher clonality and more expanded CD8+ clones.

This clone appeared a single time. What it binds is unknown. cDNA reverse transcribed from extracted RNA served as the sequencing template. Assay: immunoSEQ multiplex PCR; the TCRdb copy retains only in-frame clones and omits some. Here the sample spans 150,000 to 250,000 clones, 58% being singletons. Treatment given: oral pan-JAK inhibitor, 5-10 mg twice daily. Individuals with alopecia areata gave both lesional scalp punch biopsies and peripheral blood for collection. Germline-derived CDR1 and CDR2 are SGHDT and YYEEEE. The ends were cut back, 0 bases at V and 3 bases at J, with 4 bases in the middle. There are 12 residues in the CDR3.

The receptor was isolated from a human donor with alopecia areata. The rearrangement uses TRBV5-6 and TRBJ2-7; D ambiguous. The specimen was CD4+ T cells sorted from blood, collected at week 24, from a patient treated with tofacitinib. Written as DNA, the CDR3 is TGTGCCAGCAGCTTGGACGGCTACGAGCAGTACTTC. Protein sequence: CASSLDGYEQYF.